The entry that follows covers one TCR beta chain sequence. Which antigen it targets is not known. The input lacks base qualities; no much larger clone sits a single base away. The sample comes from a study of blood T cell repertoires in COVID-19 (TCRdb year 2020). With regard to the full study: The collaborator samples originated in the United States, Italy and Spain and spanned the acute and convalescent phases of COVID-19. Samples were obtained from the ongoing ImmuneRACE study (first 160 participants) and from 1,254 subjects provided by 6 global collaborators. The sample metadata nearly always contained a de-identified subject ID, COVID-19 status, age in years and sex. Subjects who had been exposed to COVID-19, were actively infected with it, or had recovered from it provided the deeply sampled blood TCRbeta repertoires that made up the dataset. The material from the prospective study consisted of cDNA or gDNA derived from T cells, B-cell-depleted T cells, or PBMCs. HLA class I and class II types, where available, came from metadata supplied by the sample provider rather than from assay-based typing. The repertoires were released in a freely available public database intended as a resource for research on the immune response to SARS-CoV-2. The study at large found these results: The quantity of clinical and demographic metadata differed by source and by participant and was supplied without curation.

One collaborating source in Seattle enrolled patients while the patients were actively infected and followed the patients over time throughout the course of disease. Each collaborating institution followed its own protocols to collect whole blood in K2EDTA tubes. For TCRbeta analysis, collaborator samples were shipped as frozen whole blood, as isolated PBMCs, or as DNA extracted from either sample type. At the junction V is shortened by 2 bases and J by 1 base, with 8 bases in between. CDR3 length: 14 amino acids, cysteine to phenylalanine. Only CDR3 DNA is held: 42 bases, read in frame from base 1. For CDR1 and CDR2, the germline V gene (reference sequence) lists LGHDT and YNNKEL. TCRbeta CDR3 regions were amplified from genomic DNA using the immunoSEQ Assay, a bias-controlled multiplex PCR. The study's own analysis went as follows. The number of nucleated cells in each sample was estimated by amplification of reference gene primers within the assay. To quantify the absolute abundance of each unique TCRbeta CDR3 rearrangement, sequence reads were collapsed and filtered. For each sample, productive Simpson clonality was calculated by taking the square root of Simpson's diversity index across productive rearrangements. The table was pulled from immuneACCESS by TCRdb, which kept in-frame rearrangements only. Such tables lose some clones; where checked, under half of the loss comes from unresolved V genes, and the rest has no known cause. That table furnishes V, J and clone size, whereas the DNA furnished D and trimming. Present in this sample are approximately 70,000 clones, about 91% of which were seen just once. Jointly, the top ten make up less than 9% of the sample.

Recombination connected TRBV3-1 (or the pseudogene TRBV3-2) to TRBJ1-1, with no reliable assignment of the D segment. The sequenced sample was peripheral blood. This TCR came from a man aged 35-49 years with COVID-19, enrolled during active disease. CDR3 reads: CASSQRGENTEAFF. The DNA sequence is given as TGTGCCAGCAGCCAACGCGGGGAGAACACTGAAGCTTTCTTT.